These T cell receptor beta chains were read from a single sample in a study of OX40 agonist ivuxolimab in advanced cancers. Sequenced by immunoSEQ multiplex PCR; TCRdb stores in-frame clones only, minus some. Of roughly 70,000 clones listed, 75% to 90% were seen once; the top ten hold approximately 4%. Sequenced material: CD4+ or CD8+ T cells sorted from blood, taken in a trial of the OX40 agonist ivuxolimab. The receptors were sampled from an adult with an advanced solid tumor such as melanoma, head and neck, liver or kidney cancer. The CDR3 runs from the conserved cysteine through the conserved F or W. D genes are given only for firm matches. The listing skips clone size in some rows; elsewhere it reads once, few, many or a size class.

DNA: TGTGCCAGCACCTACACTAGCGGGGCGATTAACGAGCAGTACTTC
CDR3: CASTYTSGAINEQYF
V: TRBV7-9
J: TRBJ2-7
size: NA
D: TRBD2

DNA: TGCGCCAGCAGCAGGGGGGCGGGTCCCGGGGCACAAGATACGCAGTATTTT
CDR3: CASSRGAGPGAQDTQYF
V: TRBV5-1
J: TRBJ2-3
size: NA
D: NA

DNA: TGTGCCAGCAGTTACGGCTTAGCGGGGGCCTACGAGCAGTACTTC
CDR3: CASSYGLAGAYEQYF
V: TRBV6-6
J: TRBJ2-7
size: NA
D: TRBD2

DNA: TGTGCCAGCTCGAGGTGGGAGAAGACAGATACGCAGTATTTT
CDR3: CASSRWEKTDTQYF
V: TRBV2
J: TRBJ2-3
size: NA
D: NA

DNA: TGTGCCAGCAGGGGGGAGACGGCCCTAGCGGGCTGGTACGAGCAGTACTTC
CDR3: CASRGETALAGWYEQYF
V: TRBV28
J: TRBJ2-7
size: NA
D: TRBD2

DNA: TGTGCCAGCAGTTCCGCCCCCGGGCCAAATCAGCCCCAGCATTTT
CDR3: CASSSAPGPNQPQHF
V: TRBV27
J: TRBJ1-5
size: once
D: NA

DNA: TGTGCCAGTAGTATCTGGGCTACCTTTGGGGGTACAGATACGCAGTATTTT
CDR3: CASSIWATFGGTDTQYF
V: TRBV19
J: TRBJ2-3
size: NA
D: NA

DNA: TGTGCCAGCGTCCGGGACAGGGGGACCTACGAGCAGTACTTC
CDR3: CASVRDRGTYEQYF
V: TRBV7-2
J: TRBJ2-7
size: NA
D: TRBD1

DNA: TGTGCCAGCAGCGTAGCTTCACTGGGTTACGAGCAGTACTTC
CDR3: CASSVASLGYEQYF
V: TRBV9
J: TRBJ2-7
size: NA
D: NA

DNA: TGTGCCAGCAGTCCTCTCTTAGGTCTGGGCTACACCTTC
CDR3: CASSPLLGLGYTF
V: TRBV2
J: TRBJ1-2
size: NA
D: NA

DNA: TGTGCCAGCAGCCGGGGACTAGCGGGAGCAAGAGGCACAGATACGCAGTATTTT
CDR3: CASSRGLAGARGTDTQYF
V: TRBV14
J: TRBJ2-3
size: NA
D: TRBD2

DNA: TGTGCCAGCAGTGGTGCAGGCCGTTCCACCGGGGAGCTGTTTTTT
CDR3: CASSGAGRSTGELFF
V: TRBV2
J: TRBJ2-2
size: NA
D: NA

DNA: TGTGCCAGCAGCCTCCTAACAGGGGGTGCGTACAATGAGCAGTTCTTC
CDR3: CASSLLTGGAYNEQFF
V: TRBV2
J: TRBJ2-1
size: NA
D: TRBD1

DNA: TGTGCCAGCAGCTTGGGACTAGCGGGCGCCTACGAGCAGTACTTC
CDR3: CASSLGLAGAYEQYF
V: TRBV5-4
J: TRBJ2-7
size: NA
D: TRBD2

DNA: TGCGCCAGCAGCTTGGTTGGGGGTAGCGAGCAGTACTTC
CDR3: CASSLVGGSEQYF
V: TRBV5-1
J: TRBJ2-7
size: NA
D: NA

DNA: TGTGCCAGCAGTGGCGGACAGGGAAGTTCGTCCGGCTACACCTTC
CDR3: CASSGGQGSSSGYTF
V: TRBV6-1
J: TRBJ1-2
size: NA
D: TRBD1

DNA: TGTGCCAGCAGGTCGGAGATAGCGGGGGCGTCCTACAATGAGCAGTTCTTC
CDR3: CASRSEIAGASYNEQFF
V: TRBV5-4
J: TRBJ2-1
size: NA
D: TRBD2

DNA: TGTGCCAGCAGCTTAATTAGGTACGAGCAGTACTTC
CDR3: CASSLIRYEQYF
V: TRBV7-2
J: TRBJ2-7
size: NA
D: NA

DNA: TGTGCCAGCTCACCACTCGGAGGGGGCGGGGAGACCCAGTACTTC
CDR3: CASSPLGGGGETQYF
V: TRBV18
J: TRBJ2-5
size: few
D: NA

DNA: TGTGCCAGCTCACCCCAGGCCCTGAACACTGAAGCTTTCTTT
CDR3: CASSPQALNTEAFF
V: TRBV18
J: TRBJ1-1
size: NA
D: NA

DNA: TGTGCCAGCAGCGTAGGACAGGGGAAGAATGAAAAACTGTTTTTT
CDR3: CASSVGQGKNEKLFF
V: TRBV9
J: TRBJ1-4
size: NA
D: TRBD1

DNA: TGTGCCAGCAGCTTACGAGGGGAGGACTATGGCTACACCTTC
CDR3: CASSLRGEDYGYTF
V: TRBV7-3
J: TRBJ1-2
size: NA
D: NA

DNA: TGTGCCAGCAGCCCGGGGGGCGGCCTGGGCCAAGAGACCCAGTACTTC
CDR3: CASSPGGGLGQETQYF
V: TRBV5-4
J: TRBJ2-5
size: NA
D: NA

DNA: TGTGCCTGGACCAAAGGGGGTGGTGGTAAGGCAGATACGCAGTATTTT
CDR3: CAWTKGGGGKADTQYF
V: TRBV30
J: TRBJ2-3
size: NA
D: NA

DNA: TGTGCCTGGAGCCGGGACAGCGCTAACACTGAAGCTTTCTTT
CDR3: CAWSRDSANTEAFF
V: TRBV30
J: TRBJ1-1
size: NA
D: TRBD1

DNA: TGTGCCAGCAGTTTACGAAGGGTGGGTGGCTACACCTTC
CDR3: CASSLRRVGGYTF
V: TRBV27
J: TRBJ1-2
size: few
D: NA